The clone carrying this T cell receptor beta chain occurred many times. The record originates from a study of molecular identifiers for immune sequencing clone quantification. TCRdb redid the calling of the PCR reads with MiXCR, one entry per CDR3 protein. The sample contains about 68,000 distinct CDR3 sequences, 18% of which appear only once. The clonotype originates from a human donor in good health. Some libraries in this study had Jurkat cell RNA spiked in. The sample comprised naive CD8+ T cells from blood, with Jurkat cell RNA spiked in. Described subset: FACS-sorted CD8+CD4-CCR7+CD45RA+ naive T cells.

CDR3 sequence: CASSSTGAHQPQHF. CDR3 DNA sequence: TGTGCCAGCAGCTCTACAGGGGCCCATCAGCCCCAGCATTTT. This rearrangement joins TRBV7-9 to TRBJ1-5, with 7 nucleotides matching TRBD1. J was trimmed by 5 bases and V by 4 bases; bases with no gene match: 5. CDR1 and CDR2 from the germline V gene are SEHNR and FQNEAQ (reference sequence). This CDR3 region has 14 residues.